These 10 T cell receptor beta chains were all obtained from the same sample, sequenced in a study of T cell repertoires in cytomegalovirus infection. TCRdb used MiXCR to reprocess the reads, holding one entry per CDR3 protein. The sample holds approximately 200,000 distinct CDR3 sequences, roughly 28% seen once. Sample: PBMCs. The source is a human donor in good health (CMV status not recorded). Some clones in this sample may be carry-over from other donors' samples.

This chain uses TRBV4-2 with TRBJ1-6; D gene uncertain. The CDR3 sequence is 13 residues long. The germline gives CDR1 LGHNA, CDR2 YNFKEQ. Trimming cost V 2 bases and J 7 bases, with 6 bases left between them. CDR3 loop: CASSQQENSPLHF. The DNA for the CDR3 is TGTGCCAGCAGCCAACAAGAAAATTCACCCCTCCACTTT.

The CDR3 DNA sequence: TGTGCCAGCAGTTACAGGGGATATGAGCAGTTCTTC. Translated: CASSYRGYEQFF. This chain links TRBV6-6 with TRBJ2-1, with a tentative D call TRBD1 (5 bases). The CDR3 has 12 residues. In germline, CDR1 is MNHNY, CDR2 SVGAGI (reference sequence). Deletions cut 2 bases from V and 8 bases from J, with 7 bases between.

The genes are TRBV12-3 or TRBV12-4 and TRBJ2-1; D unresolved. This CDR3 spans 13 amino acids. V was clipped by 5 bases and J by 6 bases, with 11 bases between them. CDR3 residues: CASSLIPGNEQFF. CDR3 nucleotides: TGTGCCAGCAGTCTAATCCCTGGCAATGAGCAGTTCTTC.

The CDR3 sequence is CSARIAVEAFF. Here the CDR3 DNA reads TGCAGTGCTAGGATTGCAGTTGAAGCTTTCTTT. The chain couples TRBV20-1 to TRBJ1-1; D not certain. V was shortened by 3 bases and J by 7 bases, with 9 bases between the two germline ends. Germline CDR1 is DFQATT and CDR2 is SNEGSKA (reference sequence). This CDR3 comprises 11 residues.

CDR3 in amino acids: CASSLGGNANQPQHF. The CDR3 DNA follows: TGTGCCAGCAGCTTAGGGGGTAATGCGAATCAGCCCCAGCATTTT. J is TRBJ1-5 and V is TRBV7-9; D gene unclear. Germline V gene data show CDR1 as SEHNR and CDR2 as FQNEAQ (reference sequence). This CDR3 is 15 amino acids long. Deletions cut 1 base from V and 4 bases from J, with 11 bases between.

CDR3 DNA: TGTGCCAGCAGCTTAACCGTTGGCGCTGAAGCTTTCTTT. Residues: CASSLTVGAEAFF. The chain recombines TRBV7-9 with TRBJ1-1; D is unresolved. Germline CDR1 SEHNR, CDR2 FQNEAQ (reference sequence). Between the trimmed V and J ends, which lost 2 bases and 6 bases, there was a span of 10 bases. The CDR3 consists of 13 residues.

The rearrangement joins TRBV19 to TRBJ1-1, with 9 bases fitting TRBD1. This CDR3 is built from 16 residues. Looked up from germline, CDR1 is LNHDA and CDR2 is SQIVND (reference sequence). J was trimmed by 5 bases and V by 4 bases; bases with no gene match: 11. CDR3 DNA sequence: TGTGCCAGTAGTAAATCTTGGGGACAGGGAGGAACTGAAGCTTTCTTT. Protein: CASSKSWGQGGTEAFF.

This clonotype occurred a few times. The rearrangement joins TRBV6-6 to TRBJ2-2; D could derive from TRBD1 or TRBD2 (6 bases each). This CDR3 region has 15 residues. Trimming pared 5 bases from V and 3 bases from J, leaving 13 bases between. Germline CDR1 is MNHNY and CDR2 is SVGAGI (reference sequence). The CDR3 sequence is CASSDTGAYTGELFF. The CDR3 DNA reads TGTGCCAGCAGTGACACGGGGGCCTACACCGGGGAGCTGTTTTTT.

This clonotype was found a few times. V gene TRBV4-3 combines with J gene TRBJ2-7; 7 bases map to TRBD1. The CDR3 has 18 amino acids. Germline CDR1 LGHNA, CDR2 YSLEER. V was clipped by 0 bases and J by 3 bases; unmatched bases: 14. CDR3 sequence reads: CASSQDLVGTEGNYEQYF. In nucleotides, the CDR3 is TGCGCCAGCAGCCAAGATTTGGTTGGGACAGAGGGCAACTACGAGCAGTACTTC.

The table lists this clonotype with a few counts. The chain combines TRBV7-9 with TRBJ1-5; TRBD1 might be the D (5 bases). CDR1 is SEHNR, CDR2 FQNEAQ, per germline (reference sequence). Deletions cut 3 bases from V and 4 bases from J, with 10 bases between. The CDR3 is 14 amino acids. The CDR3 nucleotides read TGTGCCAGCAGCTTTATGGGGGGGAATCAGCCCCAGCATTTT. This sequence encodes CASSFMGGNQPQHF.